The 17 T cell receptor beta chains in this list originate from one sample, sequenced in a study of blood T cell repertoires in COVID-19. Profiled with immunoSEQ multiplex PCR; TCRdb holds only in-frame clones, not every one. The data hold about 260,000 clones, with about 90% observed a single time. The sequencing sample was made of peripheral blood. The receptors were sampled from a woman aged 40 to 50 with acute or convalescent COVID-19.

Only a few counts were recorded for this clone. The V and J genes are TRBV6-1 and TRBJ1-4, with D perhaps matching TRBD1 (5 bases). The length of the CDR3 is 15 residues. Trimming cost V 3 bases and J 0 bases, with 8 bases left between them. Germline lookup yields CDR1 MNHNS and CDR2 SASEGT. This chain's CDR3 is CASSDEQATNEKLFF. The DNA of the CDR3 is TGTGCCAGCAGTGACGAACAGGCAACTAATGAAAAACTGTTTTTT.

This chain uses TRBV7-8 with TRBJ1-2; maybe TRBD1 (5 bases). V gave up 6 bases and J gave up 0 bases, with 14 bases separating them. Looked up from germline, CDR1 is SGHVS and CDR2 is FQNEAQ. CDR3 length equals 15 residues. This CDR3 is CASRTSTGPNYGYTF. The DNA of the CDR3 is TGTGCCAGCAGGACCTCAACAGGTCCTAACTATGGCTACACCTTC.

This chain uses TRBV27 with TRBJ1-6, with 10 bases that match TRBD1. Germline lookup yields CDR1 MNHEY and CDR2 SMNVEV (reference sequence). The CDR3 has 13 amino acids. The trim removed 9 bases at V and 8 bases at J, leaving 4 bases unmatched. CDR3 sequence (DNA): TGTGCCAGTGCGGGACAGGGGTATTCACCCCTCCACTTT. This codes for CASAGQGYSPLHF.

This clone is a singleton in its sample. The V and J genes are TRBV6-5 and TRBJ1-1; tentative D call: TRBD1 (5 bases). Between the trimmed V and J ends, which lost 8 bases and 5 bases, there was a span of 18 bases. The CDR3 has 14 amino acids. Per the germline V gene, CDR1 is MNHEY and CDR2 is SVGAGI. Written as DNA, the CDR3 is TGTGCCAGCGGACGGGACTCCCGGAGGACTGAAGCTTTCTTT. This encodes CASGRDSRRTEAFF.

This clone was detected only once. This chain connects TRBV6-5 to TRBJ1-1, with no clear D. The V end lost 4 bases, the J end lost 1 base, and 4 bases lay between the germline ends. From germline, CDR1 is MNHEY and CDR2 SVGAGI. This CDR3 region has 12 residues. CDR3 DNA: TGTGCCAGCAGTTGGAGGAACACTGAAGCTTTCTTT. Translation: CASSWRNTEAFF.

The V gene is TRBV19, the J gene TRBJ2-3, with 8 positions matching TRBD2. Trimming took 0 bases from V and 4 from J; bases not matched to a gene: 6. CDR3 length equals 16 residues. The germline V gene has CDR1 LNHDA and CDR2 SQIVND (reference sequence). CDR3 protein: CASSIDSGLASDTQYF. The CDR3 DNA follows: TGTGCCAGTAGTATAGATTCAGGACTAGCTTCAGATACGCAGTATTTT. Full variable domain (remainder filled in from reference TRBV19 and TRBJ2-3): DGGITQSPKYLFRKEGQNVTLSCEQNLNHDAMYWYRQDPGQGLRLIYYSQIVNDFQKGDIAEGYSVSREKKESFPLTVTSAQKNPTAFYLCASSIDSGLASDTQYFGPGTRLTVL.

The V and J genes are TRBV7-2 and TRBJ1-2, with TRBD1 matching 9 bases. This CDR3 is built from 16 residues. Germline assignment: CDR1 SGHTA and CDR2 FQGNSA. V was pared by 1 base and J by 7 bases, with 10 bases of the junction left unmatched. The CDR3 DNA reads TGTGCCAGCAGCTTAGGAGGGATACAGGGGGCCAGTGGCTACACCTTC. Protein sequence: CASSLGGIQGASGYTF.

The CDR3 here is CASSYGDREDTQYF. In DNA, the CDR3 is TGTGCCAGCAGTTATGGGGACAGGGAAGATACGCAGTATTTT. The V and J genes are TRBV27 and TRBJ2-3; 9 nucleotides line up with TRBD1. Germline V lookup: CDR1 MNHEY, CDR2 SMNVEV (reference sequence). V trimming: 4 bases; J trimming: 5 bases; junction bases outside the gene matches: 4. The CDR3 extends over 14 amino acids.

The chain uses TRBV27 and TRBJ2-3; 9 nucleotides match TRBD2. The CDR3 is made up of 16 amino acids. Germline trimming cut 1 base from V and 3 bases from J; bases unmatched to any gene: 5. Germline assignment: CDR1 MNHEY and CDR2 SMNVEV (reference sequence). CDR3 DNA: TGTGCCAGCAGTTTATTAGGCGGGGGGGTTACAGATACGCAGTATTTT. Amino acid sequence: CASSLLGGGVTDTQYF.

This chain joins TRBV5-1 and TRBJ1-2; 11 nucleotides agree with TRBD1. The CDR3 has 14 residues. The junction had 4 bases not matched to a gene; V was cut back by 5 bases and J by 4 bases. CDR1 is SGHRS and CDR2 is YFSETQ in the germline V gene. CDR3: CASSPGTGGYGYTF. CDR3 sequence (DNA): TGCGCCAGCAGTCCCGGGACAGGGGGCTATGGCTACACCTTC.

This sequence joins TRBV7-2 and TRBJ1-6; D not resolved. The CDR3 consists of 17 residues. Trimming pared 5 bases from V and 0 bases from J, leaving 14 bases between. In germline, CDR1 is SGHTA, CDR2 FQGNSA. The CDR3 reads CASSGGLQSSYNSPLHF. CDR3 nucleotide sequence: TGTGCCAGCAGCGGAGGGTTGCAGAGCTCCTATAATTCACCCCTCCACTTT.

V gene TRBV6-5 combines with J gene TRBJ2-1; the match to TRBD1 covers 9 bases. Germline loops: CDR1 MNHEY, CDR2 SVGAGI. The ends lost 10 bases at V and 1 base at J; junction bases unmatched: 5. The CDR3 consists of 14 residues. The CDR3 DNA is TGTGCCACCCGGACAGGGGTGTCCTACAATGAGCAGTTCTTC. It encodes CATRTGVSYNEQFF.

The rearrangement links TRBV2 to TRBJ1-1; maybe TRBD1 (5 bases). With 6 bases removed from V and 1 base from J, the gap between germline ends came to 12 bases. Per germline, CDR1 SNHLY and CDR2 FYNNEI. The CDR3 has 14 residues. The CDR3 protein is CASRSREGNTEAFF. In DNA form, the CDR3 reads TGTGCCAGCAGAAGCAGGGAGGGGAACACTGAAGCTTTCTTT. The complete variable domain, with remaining parts taken from reference TRBV2 and TRBJ1-1, reads EPEVTQTPSHQVTQMGQEVILRCVPISNHLYFYWYRQILGQKVEFLVSFYNNEISEKSEIFDDQFSVERPDGSNFTLKIRSTKLEDSAMYFCASRSREGNTEAFFGQGTRLTVV.

The genes are TRBV2 and TRBJ2-7; a possible D gene is TRBD1 (6 bases). The V end was cut by 8 bases, the J end by 2 bases, with 10 bases between. Germline CDR1 reads SNHLY; CDR2 reads FYNNEI. The CDR3 runs to 12 residues. The CDR3 DNA is TGTGCCAGCTCGGCAGGGGCCTACGAGCAGTACGTC. Protein: CASSAGAYEQYV.

The rearrangement joins TRBV3-1 (or the pseudogene TRBV3-2) to TRBJ1-1; D ambiguous. V lost 4 bases to trimming and J lost 6 bases, with 12 bases between them. The germline V gene encodes CDR1 LGHDT and CDR2 YNNKEL (reference sequence). CDR3 length: 13 residues. CDR3 region: CASSLEGTPEAFF. DNA for the CDR3: TGTGCCAGCAGCCTCGAGGGAACTCCTGAAGCTTTCTTT.

The chain uses TRBV7-9 and TRBJ2-3, with TRBD2 matching over 9 bases. The CDR3 sequence is 17 residues long. Trimming removed 1 base from V and 2 bases from J; junction bases left unmatched: 7. Germline CDR1 and CDR2: SEHNR and FQNEAQ (reference sequence). The CDR3 sequence is CASSLVIAGALTDTQYF. CDR3 nucleotide sequence: TGTGCCAGCAGCTTAGTAATAGCGGGGGCCCTCACAGATACGCAGTATTTT.

The chain uses TRBV9 and TRBJ2-1; tentatively, D is TRBD1 (5 bases). V lost 0 bases to trimming and J lost 0 bases, with 10 bases between them. CDR1 and CDR2 from the germline V gene are SGDLS and YYNGEE. The CDR3 is 16 residues long. The CDR3 region is CASSVVSDSSYNEQFF. CDR3 DNA: TGTGCCAGCAGCGTAGTGTCAGACAGCTCCTACAATGAGCAGTTCTTC.